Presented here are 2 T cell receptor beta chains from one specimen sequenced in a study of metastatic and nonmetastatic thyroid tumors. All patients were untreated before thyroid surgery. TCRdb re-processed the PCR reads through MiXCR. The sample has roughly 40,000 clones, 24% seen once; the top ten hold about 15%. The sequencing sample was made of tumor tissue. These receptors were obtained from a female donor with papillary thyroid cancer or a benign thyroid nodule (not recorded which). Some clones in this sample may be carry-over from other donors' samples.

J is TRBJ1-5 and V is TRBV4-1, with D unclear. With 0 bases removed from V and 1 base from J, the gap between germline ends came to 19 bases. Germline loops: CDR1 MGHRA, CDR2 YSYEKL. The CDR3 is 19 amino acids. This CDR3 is CASSQDAAIGLKSNQPQHF. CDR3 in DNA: TGCGCCAGCAGCCAAGACGCCGCTATCGGCCTTAAGAGCAATCAGCCCCAGCATTTT.

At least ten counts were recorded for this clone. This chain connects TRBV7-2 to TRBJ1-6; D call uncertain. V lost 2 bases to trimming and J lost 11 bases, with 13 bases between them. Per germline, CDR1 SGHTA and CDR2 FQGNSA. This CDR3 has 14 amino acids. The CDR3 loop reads CASSLNGRGTPLHF. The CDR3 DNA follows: TGTGCCAGCAGCTTAAATGGCAGAGGTACACCCCTCCACTTT.